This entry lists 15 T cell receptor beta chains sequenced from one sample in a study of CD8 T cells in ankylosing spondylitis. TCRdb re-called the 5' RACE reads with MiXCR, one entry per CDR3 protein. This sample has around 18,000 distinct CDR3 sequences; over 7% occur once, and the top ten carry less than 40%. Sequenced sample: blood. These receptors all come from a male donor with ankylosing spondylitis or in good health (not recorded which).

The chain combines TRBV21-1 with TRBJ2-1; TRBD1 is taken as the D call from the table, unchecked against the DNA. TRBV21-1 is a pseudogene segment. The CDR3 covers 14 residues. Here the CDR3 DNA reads TGTGCCAGCCTGTCCTATACGGGCAACAATGAGCAGTTCTTC. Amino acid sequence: CASLSYTGNNEQFF.

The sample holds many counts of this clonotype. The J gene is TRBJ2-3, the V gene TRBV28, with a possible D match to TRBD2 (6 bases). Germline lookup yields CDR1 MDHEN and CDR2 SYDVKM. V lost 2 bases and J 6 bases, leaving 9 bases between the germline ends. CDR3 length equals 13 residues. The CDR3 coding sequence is TGTGCCAGCAGTTTAGGAGGGGTGGATACGCAGTATTTT. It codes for CASSLGGVDTQYF.

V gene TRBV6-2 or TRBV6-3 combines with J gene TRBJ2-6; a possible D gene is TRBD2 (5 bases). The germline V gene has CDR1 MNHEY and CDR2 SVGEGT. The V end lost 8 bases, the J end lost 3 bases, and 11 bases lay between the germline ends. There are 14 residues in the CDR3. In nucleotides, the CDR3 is TGTGCCAGCGGACGGGATAGTGGGGCCAACGTCCTGACTTTC. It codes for CASGRDSGANVLTF.

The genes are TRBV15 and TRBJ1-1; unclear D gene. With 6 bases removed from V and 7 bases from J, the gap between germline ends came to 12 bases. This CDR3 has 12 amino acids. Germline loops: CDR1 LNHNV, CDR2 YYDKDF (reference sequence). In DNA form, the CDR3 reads TGTGCCACCAGTATCGACTTTAATGAAGCTTTCTTT. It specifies CATSIDFNEAFF.

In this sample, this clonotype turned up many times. CDR3 bases: TGCAGTGCTAGTCCCTGGGTAGACCTCTACTACGAGCAGTACTTC. Translation: CSASPWVDLYYEQYF. The chain couples TRBV20-1 to TRBJ2-7, with no clear D. The germline V gene encodes CDR1 DFQATT and CDR2 SNEGSKA (reference sequence). Trimming took off 3 bases at V and 3 bases at J, with 18 bases between the two ends. The CDR3 is made up of 15 amino acids.

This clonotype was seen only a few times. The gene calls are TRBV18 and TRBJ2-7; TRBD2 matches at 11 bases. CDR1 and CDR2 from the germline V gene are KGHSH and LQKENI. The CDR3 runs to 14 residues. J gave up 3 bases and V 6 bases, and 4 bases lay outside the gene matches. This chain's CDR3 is CASSETSGSYEQYF. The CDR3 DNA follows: TGTGCCAGCTCCGAAACTAGCGGGAGCTACGAGCAGTACTTC. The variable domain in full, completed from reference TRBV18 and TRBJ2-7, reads NAGVMQNPRHLVRRRGQEARLRCSPMKGHSHVYWYRQLPEEGLKFMVYLQKENIIDESGMPKERFSAEFPKEGPSILRIQQVVRGDSAAYFCASSETSGSYEQYFGPGTRLTVT.

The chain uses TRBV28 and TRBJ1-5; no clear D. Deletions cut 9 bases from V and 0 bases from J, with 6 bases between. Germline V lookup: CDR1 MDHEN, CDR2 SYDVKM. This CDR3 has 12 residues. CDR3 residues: CASGDSNQPQHF. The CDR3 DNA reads TGTGCCAGTGGAGATAGCAATCAGCCCCAGCATTTT.

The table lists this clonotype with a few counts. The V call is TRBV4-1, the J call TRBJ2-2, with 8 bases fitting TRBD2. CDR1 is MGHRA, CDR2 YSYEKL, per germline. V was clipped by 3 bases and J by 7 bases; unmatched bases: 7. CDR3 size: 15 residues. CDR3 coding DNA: TGCGCCAGCAGCCAGGGGACTAGTGGCCGCGGGGAGCTGTTTTTT. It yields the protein CASSQGTSGRGELFF.

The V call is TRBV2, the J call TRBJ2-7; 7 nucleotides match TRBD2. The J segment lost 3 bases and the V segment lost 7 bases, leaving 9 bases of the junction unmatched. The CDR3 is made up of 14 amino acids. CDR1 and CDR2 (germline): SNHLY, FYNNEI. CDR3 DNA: TGTGCCAGCAACCCCGGGGGGAGAAGCTACGAGCAGTACTTC. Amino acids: CASNPGGRSYEQYF.

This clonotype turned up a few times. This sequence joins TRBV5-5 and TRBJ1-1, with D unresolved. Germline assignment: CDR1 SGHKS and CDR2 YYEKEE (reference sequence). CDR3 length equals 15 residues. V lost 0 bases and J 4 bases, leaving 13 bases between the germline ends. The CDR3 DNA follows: TGTGCCAGCAGCTTGGCAAGGGTTTTGGGCACTGAAGCTTTCTTT. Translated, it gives CASSLARVLGTEAFF. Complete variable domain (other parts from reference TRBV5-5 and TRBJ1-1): DAGVTQSPTHLIKTRGQQVTLRCSPISGHKSVSWYQQVLGQGPQFIFQYYEKEERGRGNFPDRFSARQFPNYSSELNVNALLLGDSALYLCASSLARVLGTEAFFGQGTRLTVV.

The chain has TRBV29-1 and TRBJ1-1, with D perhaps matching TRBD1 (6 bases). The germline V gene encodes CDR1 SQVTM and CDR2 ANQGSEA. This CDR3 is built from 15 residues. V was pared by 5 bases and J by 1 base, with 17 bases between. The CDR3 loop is CSVRDLSGQNTEAFF. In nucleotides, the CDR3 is TGCAGCGTTAGGGACCTCTCGGGACAGAACACTGAAGCTTTCTTT.

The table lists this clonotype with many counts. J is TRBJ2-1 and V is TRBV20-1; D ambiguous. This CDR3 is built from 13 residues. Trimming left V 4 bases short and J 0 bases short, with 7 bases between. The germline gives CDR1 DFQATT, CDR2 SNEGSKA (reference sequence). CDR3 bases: TGCAGTGCTACGTCTAGCTCCTACAATGAGCAGTTCTTC. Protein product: CSATSSSYNEQFF.

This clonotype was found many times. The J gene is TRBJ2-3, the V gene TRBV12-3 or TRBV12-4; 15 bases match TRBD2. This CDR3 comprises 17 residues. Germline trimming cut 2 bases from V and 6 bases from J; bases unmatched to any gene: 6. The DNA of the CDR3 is TGTGCCAGCAGTTTATACCTCGGGACTAGCGGGAGGGATACGCAGTATTTT. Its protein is CASSLYLGTSGRDTQYF.

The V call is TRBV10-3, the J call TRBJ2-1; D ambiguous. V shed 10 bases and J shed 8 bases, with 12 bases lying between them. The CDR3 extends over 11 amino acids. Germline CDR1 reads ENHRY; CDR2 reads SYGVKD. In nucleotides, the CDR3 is TGTGCCACCCGGATGTACGATGAGCAGTTCTTC. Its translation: CATRMYDEQFF.

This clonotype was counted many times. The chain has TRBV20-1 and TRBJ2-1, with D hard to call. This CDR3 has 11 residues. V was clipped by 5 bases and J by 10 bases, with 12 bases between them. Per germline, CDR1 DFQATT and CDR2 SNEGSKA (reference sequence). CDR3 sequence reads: CSAPSPGEQFF. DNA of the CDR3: TGCAGTGCTCCATCCCCGGGCGAGCAGTTCTTC.